These 2 T cell receptor beta chains came from one sample sequenced in a study of CD8 T cells in Susac syndrome. Roughly 0.45 to 1 ug RNA was reverse transcribed with random hexamers. TCRdb analysed the immunoSEQ multiplex PCR reads with MiXCR anew, one entry per CDR3 protein. This table has about 190,000 distinct CDR3 sequences, 90% to 95% appearing once. Sequences were obtained from CD4+ T cells from PBMCs. These receptors were obtained from a human donor in good health.

The chain couples TRBV27 to TRBJ1-5; D not certain. CDR3 size: 13 residues. Germline V lookup: CDR1 MNHEY, CDR2 SMNVEV (reference sequence). Trimming cost V 4 bases and J 8 bases, with 12 bases left between them. CDR3 nucleotide sequence: TGTGCCAGCAGTTCCGGTGCATACGAGCCCCAGCATTTT. It encodes CASSSGAYEPQHF.

The chain recombines TRBV2 with TRBJ1-5; D is undetermined. V lost 4 bases and J 3 bases, leaving 13 bases between the germline ends. This CDR3 spans 15 amino acids. The germline V gene has CDR1 SNHLY and CDR2 FYNNEI. Here the CDR3 DNA reads TGTGCCAGCAGTGCTTCGGGTGTGGACAATCAGCCCCAGCATTTT. This gives the protein CASSASGVDNQPQHF.